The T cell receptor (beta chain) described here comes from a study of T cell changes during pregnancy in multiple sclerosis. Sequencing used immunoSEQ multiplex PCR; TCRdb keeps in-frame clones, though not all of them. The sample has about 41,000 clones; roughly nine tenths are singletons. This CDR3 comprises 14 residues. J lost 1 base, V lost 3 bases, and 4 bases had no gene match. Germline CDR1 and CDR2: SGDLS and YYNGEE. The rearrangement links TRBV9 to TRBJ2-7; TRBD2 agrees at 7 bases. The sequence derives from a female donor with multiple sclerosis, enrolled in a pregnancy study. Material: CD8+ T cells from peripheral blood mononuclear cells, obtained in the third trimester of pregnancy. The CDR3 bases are TGTGCCAGCAGCGATGGGGGGGATTCCTACGAGCAGTACTTC. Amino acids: CASSDGGDSYEQYF.